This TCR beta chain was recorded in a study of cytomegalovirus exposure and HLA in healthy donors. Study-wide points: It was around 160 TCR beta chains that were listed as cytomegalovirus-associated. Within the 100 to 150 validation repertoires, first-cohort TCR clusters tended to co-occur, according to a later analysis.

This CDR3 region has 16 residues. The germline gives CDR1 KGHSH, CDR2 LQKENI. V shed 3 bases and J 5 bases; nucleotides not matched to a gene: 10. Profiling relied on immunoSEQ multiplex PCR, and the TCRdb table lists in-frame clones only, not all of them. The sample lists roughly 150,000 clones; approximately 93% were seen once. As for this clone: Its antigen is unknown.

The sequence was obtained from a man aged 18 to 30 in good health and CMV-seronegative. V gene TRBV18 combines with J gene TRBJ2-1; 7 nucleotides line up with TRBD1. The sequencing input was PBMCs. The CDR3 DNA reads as TGTGCCAGCTCACCCCTAGGGGGCGGAGCCAACAATGAGCAGTTCTTC. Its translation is CASSPLGGGANNEQFF.